The T cell receptor beta chain under discussion was sequenced for a study of shared clonotypes between healthy human individuals. CD4+ cell separation produced CD45RA+ naive and CD45RA-negative memory subsets. Study-wide findings and caveats: Rarefaction curves obtained for sorted subsets showed sequencing incomplete despite large depth. Non-shared clonotypes displayed generation probabilities falling below those of clonotypes present in all four donors.

This clone was seen once. Antigen specificity is unknown. Germline V gene data show CDR1 as SQVTM and CDR2 as ANQGSEA. V was clipped by 7 bases and J by 4 bases, with 14 bases between them. The CDR3 runs 12 residues. Assay execution proceeded at the deep level. The protocol was immunoSEQ multiplex PCR, while the TCRdb copy is restricted to in-frame clones and leaves out a portion. The sample includes approximately 2.5 million clones, approximately 94% of them seen just once. This sequence originates from a man in his late teens or twenties in good health. Some clones in this sample may be carry-over from other donors' samples. J is TRBJ2-7 and V is TRBV29-1, with TRBD2 as a possible D gene (7 bases). What was sequenced was naive CD4+ T cells from PBMCs. Specified subset: CD45RA+ positively selected. This CDR3 is CSARRGGYEQYF. The CDR3 nucleotides are TGCAGCGCAAGGAGGGGGGGATACGAGCAGTACTTC.